This T cell receptor (beta chain) was identified in a study of blood T cell repertoires in COVID-19 (dated by TCRdb to the early 2020s). Looking at the study overall: Collaborator samples came from the United States, Italy and Spain and covered acute and convalescent phases of COVID-19. The material from the prospective study consisted of cDNA or gDNA derived from T cells, B-cell-depleted T cells, or PBMCs. Subjects who had been exposed to COVID-19, were actively infected with it, or had recovered from it provided the deeply sampled blood TCRbeta repertoires that made up the dataset. The repertoires were released in a freely available public database meant as a resource for research on the immune response to SARS-CoV-2. Samples were obtained from the ongoing ImmuneRACE study (first 160 participants) and from some 1,300 subjects provided by 6 global collaborators. Sample metadata almost always included a de-identified subject ID, COVID-19 status, age in years and sex. Where available, HLA class I and class II types were taken from metadata supplied by the sample provider and were not determined by assay-based typing.

Concerning this clone: It has no known antigen specificity. Nothing much larger sits one base from this clone, and base qualities are not available.

One collaborating source in Seattle enrolled patients while the patients were actively infected and followed the patients over time throughout the course of disease. Collaborating institutions collected whole blood in K2EDTA tubes following their own protocols. For TCRbeta analysis, collaborators shipped samples as frozen whole blood, isolated PBMCs, or DNA extracted from either of those sample types. The immunoSEQ Assay, a bias-controlled multiplex PCR, was used to amplify TCRbeta CDR3 regions from genomic DNA. As for how the authors treated the data: Within the assay, amplification of reference gene primers was used to estimate how many nucleated cells each sample contained. To quantify the absolute abundance of each unique TCRbeta CDR3 rearrangement, sequence reads were collapsed and filtered. Productive Simpson clonality was computed per sample as the square root of Simpson's diversity index over productive rearrangements. The source is immuneACCESS, and TCRdb retained only in-frame sequences with V and J called. Part of the clones is not carried over; for the studies checked, unresolved V genes explain less than half of this, and the remainder is unexplained. Clone size and the V and J calls come from that table; the DNA yielded D and trimming. This sample holds over 75,000 clones; about 91% were observed only once. Just over 2% of the sample is in the top ten clones.

The cysteine opens and the phenylalanine closes a CDR3 of 17 amino acids. The entry retains the CDR3 DNA only, 51 bases that are in frame from base 1. Germline trimming: 2 bases from V, 1 base from J; junction bases outside gene matches: 8. According to the germline V gene, CDR1 reads SGHTA and CDR2 reads FQGTGA. Points the paper makes about the study in general: How much clinical and demographic metadata was included differed by source and by participant, and the metadata was provided uncurated.

The receptor was isolated from a man in his forties or fifties with COVID-19, enrolled during active disease. Here the chain combines TRBV7-3 and TRBJ2-5; 9 bases in between match TRBD2. The sequenced material came from peripheral blood. The CDR3 reads CASSLGPSGAPQETQYF. Here is the DNA: TGTGCCAGCAGCTTAGGGCCTAGCGGGGCCCCCCAAGAGACCCAGTACTTC.